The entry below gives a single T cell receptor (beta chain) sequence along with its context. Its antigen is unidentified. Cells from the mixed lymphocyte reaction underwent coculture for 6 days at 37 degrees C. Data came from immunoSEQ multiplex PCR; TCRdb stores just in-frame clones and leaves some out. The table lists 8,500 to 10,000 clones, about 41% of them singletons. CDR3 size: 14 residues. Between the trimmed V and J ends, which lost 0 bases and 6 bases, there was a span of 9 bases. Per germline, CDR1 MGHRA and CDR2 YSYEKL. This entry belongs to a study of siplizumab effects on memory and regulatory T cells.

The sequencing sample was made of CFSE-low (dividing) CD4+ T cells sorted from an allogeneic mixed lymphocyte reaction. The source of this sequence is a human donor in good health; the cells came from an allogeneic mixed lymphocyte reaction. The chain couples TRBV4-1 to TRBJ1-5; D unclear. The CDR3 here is CASSQDRYGQPQHF. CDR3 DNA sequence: TGCGCCAGCAGCCAAGACAGGTACGGTCAGCCCCAGCATTTT.